The rows below give T cell receptor beta chains drawn from one sample of a study of pediatric ulcerative colitis. TCRdb keeps only in-frame clones here, not all; method: immunoSEQ multiplex PCR. The data contain 30,000 to 45,000 clones, roughly 85% of them singletons. The specimen sequenced was blood. Receptors were obtained from a girl between 5 and 17 years old with moderate ulcerative colitis. CDR3s include the opening cysteine and the closing phenylalanine or tryptophan. Each record gives: clone size, V gene, D gene, J gene, CDR3 protein, CDR3 DNA. The D gene is left open where the match is weak. Where a row states a size, it is once, few, many or the class of an expanded clone; other rows omit it.

>NA|TRBV2|NA|TRBJ2-7
CASSLSQGGEQYF
TGTGCCAGCAGCCTCTCGCAGGGAGGCGAGCAGTACTTC
>NA|TRBV5-6|NA|TRBJ1-2
CASSLARTSYGYTF
TGTGCCAGCAGCTTGGCGCGGACAAGCTATGGCTACACCTTC
>NA|TRBV14|TRBD1|TRBJ1-3
CASSTGISGNTIYF
TGTGCCAGTTCGACAGGGATTTCTGGAAACACCATATATTTT
>NA|TRBV11-2|TRBD1|TRBJ2-7
CASSPRGTGRNYEQYF
TGTGCCAGCAGCCCCCGGGGGACAGGGCGAAATTACGAGCAGTACTTC
>NA|TRBV28|TRBD2|TRBJ2-1
CASSPKLAVYNEQFF
TGTGCCAGCAGTCCTAAACTAGCGGTCTACAATGAGCAGTTCTTC
>once|TRBV11-2|NA|TRBJ2-7
CASSLVSSYEQYF
TGTGCCAGCAGCTTAGTCAGCTCCTACGAGCAGTACTTC
>NA|TRBV7-8|TRBD2|TRBJ2-7
CASSLDRGLAGVLVIYEQYF
TGTGCCAGCAGCTTAGATCGGGGACTAGCGGGAGTTTTGGTTATCTACGAGCAGTACTTC
>NA|TRBV6-1|NA|TRBJ2-1
CASSELYNEQFF
TGTGCCAGCAGTGAACTCTACAATGAGCAGTTCTTC
>NA|TRBV5-1|TRBD2|TRBJ2-2
CASSLTSGTTGELFF
TGCGCCAGCAGCTTGACTAGCGGGACTACCGGGGAGCTGTTTTTT
>NA|TRBV19|NA|TRBJ2-2
CASSIKPRLNTGELFF
TGTGCCAGTAGTATTAAACCGCGTTTAAACACCGGGGAGCTGTTTTTT
>NA|TRBV19|NA|TRBJ1-5
CASSIVETDGQPQHF
TGTGCCAGTAGTATTGTAGAGACAGACGGTCAGCCCCAGCATTTT
>NA|TRBV5-1|TRBD2|TRBJ2-1
CASSVVVGSGNNEQFF
TGCGCCAGCAGCGTGGTAGTGGGTAGCGGGAACAATGAGCAGTTCTTC
>NA|TRBV10-1|NA|TRBJ2-1
CASSLDSYNEQFF
TGCGCCAGCAGTCTTGACAGCTACAATGAGCAGTTCTTC
>once|TRBV7-9|TRBD1|TRBJ1-1
CASSLRDRNTEAFF
TGTGCCAGCAGCTTAAGGGACAGGAACACTGAAGCTTTCTTT
>NA|TRBV5-1|TRBD1|TRBJ1-2
CASSSTGLYGYTF
TGCGCCAGCAGCTCGACAGGGCTCTATGGCTACACCTTC
>medium-sized|TRBV7-9|TRBD1|TRBJ2-7
CASSHRDRNYEQYF
TGTGCCAGCAGCCACAGGGACAGAAACTACGAGCAGTACTTC